This TCR beta chain came from a study of shared clonotypes between healthy human individuals. Germline V gene sequence: CDR1 SGHDT, CDR2 YYEEEE. The CDR3 spans 14 residues. V lost 5 bases to trimming and J lost 1 base; unmatched junction nucleotides: 2. Using immunoSEQ multiplex PCR, the repertoire was profiled, and TCRdb retains in-frame clones only, with some absent. This table has a few million clones, 85% to 95% appearing once. The sample consisted of naive CD4+ T cells from PBMCs. The subset denotes: CD45RA+ positively selected. The TCR originated in a man between 18 and 35 years old in good health. Some clones in this sample may be carry-over from other donors' samples. The chain joins TRBV5-6 to TRBJ2-2; TRBD1 matches 7 bases. This chain's CDR3 is CASRGQLNTGELFF. The CDR3 nucleotides read TGTGCCAGCAGGGGACAGCTGAACACCGGGGAGCTGTTTTTT.